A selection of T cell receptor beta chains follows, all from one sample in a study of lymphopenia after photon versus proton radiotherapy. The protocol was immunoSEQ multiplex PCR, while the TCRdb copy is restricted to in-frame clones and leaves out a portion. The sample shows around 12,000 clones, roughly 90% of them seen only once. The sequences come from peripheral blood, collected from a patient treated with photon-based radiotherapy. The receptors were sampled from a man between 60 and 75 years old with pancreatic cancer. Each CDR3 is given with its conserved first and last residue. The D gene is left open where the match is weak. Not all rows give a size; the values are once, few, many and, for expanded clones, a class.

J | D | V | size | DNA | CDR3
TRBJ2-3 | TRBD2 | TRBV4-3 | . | TGCGCCAGCAGCAAATCCTCGGGGGGATCTATCACAGATACGCAGTATTTT | CASSKSSGGSITDTQYF
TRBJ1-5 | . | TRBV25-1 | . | TGTGCCAGCAGTGCGGTCGGGCAGCCCCAGCATTTT | CASSAVGQPQHF
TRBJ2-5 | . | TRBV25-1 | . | TGTGCCAGCAGTGAACGGCACCAAGAGACCCAGTACTTC | CASSERHQETQYF
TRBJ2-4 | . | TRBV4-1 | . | TGCGCCAGCAGCCAAGGACTGAACATACTAGCCAAAAACATTCAGTACTTC | CASSQGLNILAKNIQYF
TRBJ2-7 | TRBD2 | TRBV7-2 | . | TGTGCCAGCAGCTTAAGCCGCACTAGCGGGGGCTACGAGCAGTACTTC | CASSLSRTSGGYEQYF
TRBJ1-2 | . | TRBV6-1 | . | TGTGCCAGCAGTGAAGCTTGGCCAGCGAACTATGGCTACACCTTC | CASSEAWPANYGYTF
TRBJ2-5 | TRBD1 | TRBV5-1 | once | TGCGCCAGCAGTGGGCAGGGGGACGAGACCCAGTACTTC | CASSGQGDETQYF
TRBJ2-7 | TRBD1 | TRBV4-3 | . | TGCGCCAGCAGCCAGACCTGGCAGGGGGTATACGAGCAGTACTTC | CASSQTWQGVYEQYF
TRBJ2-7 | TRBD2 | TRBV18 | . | TGTGCCAGCTCACCTTATAGCGGGTCAACCTACGAGCAGTACTTC | CASSPYSGSTYEQYF
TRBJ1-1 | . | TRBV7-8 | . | TGTGCCAGCAGCCCCCAGAGCGGTATGTGGAACACTGAAGCTTTCTTT | CASSPQSGMWNTEAFF
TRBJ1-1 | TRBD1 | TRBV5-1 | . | TGCGCCAGCAGCTGGAGGACACAGGGGGCGAGAGGGAACACTGAAGCTTTCTTT | CASSWRTQGARGNTEAFF